This T cell receptor (beta chain) comes out of a study of blood T cell repertoires in COVID-19. The wider study: Nucleic acid was either cDNA or gDNA, and it came from T cells, B-cell-depleted T cells, or PBMCs.

Data came from immunoSEQ multiplex PCR; TCRdb stores just in-frame clones and leaves some out. This table has approximately 81,000 clones, around 89% appearing once. The length of the CDR3 is 14 residues. Trimming left V 4 bases short and J 1 base short, with 13 bases between. Per the germline V gene, CDR1 is GTSNPN and CDR2 is SVGIG (reference sequence). Material: PBMCs or T cells enriched from blood (not recorded which). This receptor was taken from a woman aged 45-65 years with acute COVID-19. The chain is built from TRBV30 and TRBJ2-5; D remains unclear. The CDR3 reads CAWNVPPSQETQYF. CDR3 DNA sequence: TGTGCCTGGAATGTACCCCCTAGCCAAGAGACCCAGTACTTC.